One sample yielded the 12 T cell receptor beta chains listed below, sequenced in a study of blood T cells in healthy people across ages. With a J-beta primer mix and a sample-barcoded 5' primer, a second PCR ran about 7 to 12 cycles. MiXCR, applied by TCRdb to the 5' RACE reads, yields one record per CDR3 protein. Of under 2,000,000 distinct CDR3 sequences in the sample, around 48% were seen once. Sequenced: blood. Receptor source: a woman aged 40 to 50 in good health.

The chain links TRBV7-8 to TRBJ2-4; 10 nucleotides match TRBD2. The junction had 17 bases not matched to a gene; V was cut back by 2 bases and J by 13 bases. The CDR3 runs to 17 residues. Per the germline V gene, CDR1 is SGHVS and CDR2 is FQNEAQ. Written as DNA, the CDR3 is TGTGCCAGCAGCTTAATTTTTCCTAGCGGGGGCCAAGAGGCCCAGTACTTC. This gives the protein CASSLIFPSGGQEAQYF.

V gene TRBV5-5 combines with J gene TRBJ2-3; D is perhaps TRBD1 (5 bases). CDR3 size: 14 residues. Germline CDR1 reads SGHKS; CDR2 reads YYEKEE (reference sequence). Trimming left V 4 bases short and J 6 bases short, with 15 bases between. Here the CDR3 reads CASSQTGNGDTQYF. In DNA form, the CDR3 reads TGTGCCAGCAGCCAAACAGGAAACGGGGATACGCAGTATTTT.

This clonotype turned up a few times. This chain joins TRBV6-2 or TRBV6-3 and TRBJ2-1; D unresolved. The V end lost 0 bases, the J end lost 0 bases, and 18 bases lay between the germline ends. Germline CDR1 reads MNHEY; CDR2 reads SVGEGT. The CDR3 sequence is 19 residues long. The CDR3 sequence is CASSYSRITTSSSYNEQFF. The CDR3 DNA reads TGTGCCAGCAGTTACTCGAGGATCACAACTTCTAGCTCCTACAATGAGCAGTTCTTC.

V usage is TRBV5-1 and J usage is TRBJ2-3, with 10 bases identical to TRBD2. Germline trimming cut 5 bases from V and 7 bases from J; bases unmatched to any gene: 16. This CDR3 is 17 amino acids long. The germline V gene encodes CDR1 SGHRS and CDR2 YFSETQ. CDR3 sequence (DNA): TGCGCCAGCAGTTCGTTCACAGCGGGGGGGCCTTGGTATACGCAGTATTTT. Translation gives CASSSFTAGGPWYTQYF.

This clonotype was seen once. This chain joins TRBV12-5 and TRBJ2-1; 9 bases fit TRBD2. The V gene's germline CDR1 is LGHNT and CDR2 FRNRAP. Losses at the gene ends were 1 base for V and 1 base for J; bases not matched to a gene: 2. The CDR3 consists of 16 residues. This CDR3 is CASGLERGASYNEQFF. The CDR3, as DNA: TGTGCTAGTGGTTTGGAGCGGGGGGCGTCCTACAATGAGCAGTTCTTC.

In its sample, this clonotype was seen once. The rearrangement joins TRBV5-6 to TRBJ2-7, with 11 nucleotides matching TRBD1. Trimming cost V 10 bases and J 0 bases; bases outside gene matches: 15. The CDR3 has 17 residues. Germline CDR1 is SGHDT and CDR2 is YYEEEE. CDR3 amino acids: CAGGTGGMTQSSYEQYF. The CDR3 coding sequence is TGTGCCGGCGGGACAGGGGGAATGACCCAGTCCTCCTACGAGCAGTACTTC.

The rearrangement uses TRBV7-9 and TRBJ2-3; 9 bases are shared with TRBD2. V lost 0 bases, J lost 6 bases, and 10 bases stayed unmatched. The CDR3 runs to 17 residues. Germline lookup yields CDR1 SEHNR and CDR2 FQNEAQ (reference sequence). The CDR3 loop is CASSLAASGETADTQYF. CDR3 sequence (DNA): TGTGCCAGCAGCTTAGCGGCTAGCGGGGAGACGGCGGATACGCAGTATTTT.

This clonotype showed up just a few times. The rearrangement joins TRBV7-2 to TRBJ2-1; 9 bases line up with TRBD1. The CDR3 extends over 15 amino acids. Germline-derived CDR1 and CDR2 are SGHTA and FQGNSA. The ends lost 5 bases at V and 6 bases at J; junction bases unmatched: 8. CDR3 loop: CASSPGQGILNEQFF. CDR3 in DNA: TGTGCCAGCAGCCCCGGACAGGGGATCCTCAATGAGCAGTTCTTC.

The table lists this clonotype with a few counts. The chain has TRBV5-1 and TRBJ1-2; D gene unclear. Looked up from germline, CDR1 is SGHRS and CDR2 is YFSETQ. This CDR3 is 16 amino acids long. V lost 0 bases to trimming and J lost 2 bases, with 14 bases between them. The CDR3 spells CASSLEPAARNYGYTF. The CDR3 DNA reads as TGCGCCAGCAGCTTGGAGCCGGCAGCAAGAAACTATGGCTACACCTTC.

The V call is TRBV27, the J call TRBJ1-6; 8 bases align to TRBD1. V lost 6 bases, J lost 2 bases, and 12 bases stayed unmatched. Per germline, CDR1 MNHEY and CDR2 SMNVEV (reference sequence). The CDR3 consists of 18 residues. The CDR3 here is CASSRFDRGVTYNSPLHF. Written as DNA, the CDR3 is TGTGCCAGCAGCCGATTTGACAGGGGTGTAACCTATAATTCACCCCTCCACTTT.

The table lists this clonotype with many counts. V gene TRBV9 combines with J gene TRBJ1-2; D possibly corresponds to TRBD1 (5 bases). Germline V gene data show CDR1 as SGDLS and CDR2 as YYNGEE. The ends were cut back, 0 bases at V and 4 bases at J, with 13 bases in the middle. This CDR3 region has 15 residues. CDR3 amino acids: CASSVVPGGSYGYTF. The DNA of the CDR3 is TGTGCCAGCAGCGTAGTGCCCGGGGGGAGCTATGGCTACACCTTC.

This chain uses TRBV29-1 with TRBJ2-3; possibly TRBD1 for D (5 bases). Germline CDR1 is SQVTM and CDR2 is ANQGSEA. The CDR3 extends over 13 amino acids. With 8 bases removed from V and 6 bases from J, the gap between germline ends came to 18 bases. The CDR3 sequence: CSTRSGKGDTQYF. The DNA of the CDR3 is TGCAGCACCCGGTCAGGAAAGGGGGATACGCAGTATTTT.